Presented here are 27 T cell receptor beta chains from one specimen sequenced in a study of blood T cell repertoires in COVID-19. Libraries were prepared by immunoSEQ multiplex PCR; TCRdb keeps only in-frame clonotypes and omits some of them. The top ten clones hold approximately 3.6% of a sample with about 380,000 clones, around 85% of them seen once. Input material: peripheral blood. The receptors stem from a woman in her late teens or twenties with acute or convalescent COVID-19.

The chain links TRBV27 to TRBJ1-4, with 9 bases identical to TRBD1. The CDR3 is made up of 16 amino acids. Trimming at V came to 4 bases and at J to 4 bases, leaving 7 bases not matched to a gene. CDR1 and CDR2 (germline): MNHEY, SMNVEV (reference sequence). CDR3 loop: CASSYRGTGINEKLFF. CDR3 DNA: TGTGCCAGCAGTTACCGAGGGACAGGGATTAATGAAAAACTGTTTTTT.

The chain couples TRBV6-5 to TRBJ2-2, with D perhaps matching TRBD1 (6 bases). The CDR3 loop spans 14 amino acids. Germline loops: CDR1 MNHEY, CDR2 SVGAGI. V lost 8 bases, J lost 3 bases, and 13 bases lay in between. In DNA, the CDR3 is TGTGCCAGCGGTCCATACAGGGACACCGGGGAGCTGTTTTTT. Translating it yields CASGPYRDTGELFF.

V is TRBV19 and J is TRBJ2-1, with 7 bases fitting TRBD1. CDR3 length: 15 amino acids. Germline V gives CDR1 LNHDA, CDR2 SQIVND (reference sequence). With 6 bases clipped from V and 0 bases from J, the junction kept 5 bases outside the gene matches. The DNA for the CDR3 is TGTGCCAGTAGAACTACAGGGGTCTCCTACAATGAGCAGTTCTTC. Amino acids: CASRTTGVSYNEQFF. Supplemented by reference TRBV19 and TRBJ2-1, the full variable domain reads DGGITQSPKYLFRKEGQNVTLSCEQNLNHDAMYWYRQDPGQGLRLIYYSQIVNDFQKGDIAEGYSVSREKKESFPLTVTSAQKNPTAFYLCASRTTGVSYNEQFFGPGTRLTVL.

CDR3 coding DNA: TGCGCCAGCAGCCAAGGACAGGACTACGAGCAGTACTTC. Amino acid sequence: CASSQGQDYEQYF. The V call is TRBV4-1, the J call TRBJ2-7, with a tentative D call TRBD1 (6 bases). V lost 1 base and J 3 bases, leaving 7 bases between the germline ends. This CDR3 comprises 13 residues. In germline, CDR1 is MGHRA, CDR2 YSYEKL.

The rearrangement links TRBV5-1 to TRBJ2-1; D is uncertain. Germline lookup yields CDR1 SGHRS and CDR2 YFSETQ. CDR3 length: 13 amino acids. V lost 0 bases, J lost 14 bases, and 15 bases lay in between. The CDR3 here is CASSLVVSEVKFF. In DNA, the CDR3 is TGCGCCAGCAGCTTGGTGGTCTCAGAGGTGAAGTTCTTC. The variable domain in full, completed from reference TRBV5-1 and TRBJ2-1, reads KAGVTQTPRYLIKTRGQQVTLSCSPISGHRSVSWYQQTPGQGLQFLFEYFSETQRNKGNFPGRFSGRQFSNSRSEMNVSTLELGDSALYLCASSLVVSEVKFFGPGTRLTVL.

This sequence joins TRBV2 and TRBJ2-3; TRBD2 aligns across 10 bases. With V trimmed by 5 bases and J by 5 bases, 1 base remained unmatched. CDR3 length: 13 amino acids. Looked up from germline, CDR1 is SNHLY and CDR2 is FYNNEI. The CDR3, as DNA: TGTGCCAGCAGTAGCGGGGGGGTAGATACGCAGTATTTT. Amino acids: CASSSGGVDTQYF.

The chain couples TRBV27 to TRBJ1-1; 8 nucleotides agree with TRBD1. The CDR3 length is 15 residues. Germline lookup yields CDR1 MNHEY and CDR2 SMNVEV (reference sequence). V shed 1 base and J 1 base; nucleotides not matched to a gene: 2. This CDR3 is CASSLWDRPNTEAFF. The CDR3 DNA reads as TGTGCCAGCAGTTTATGGGACAGGCCGAACACTGAAGCTTTCTTT.

The chain links TRBV7-3 to TRBJ2-3; D might be TRBD2 (5 bases). There are 14 residues in the CDR3. Trimming took off 3 bases at V and 2 bases at J, with 9 bases between the two ends. Germline V gene data show CDR1 as SGHTA and CDR2 as FQGTGA. CDR3 amino acids: CASSFDGNTDTQYF. The CDR3 nucleotides read TGTGCCAGCAGCTTCGACGGGAACACAGATACGCAGTATTTT.

V and J are TRBV6-5 and TRBJ2-5; maybe TRBD2 (7 bases). Germline loops: CDR1 MNHEY, CDR2 SVGAGI. The CDR3 spans 15 residues. Trimming pared 6 bases from V and 5 bases from J, leaving 19 bases between. The CDR3 sequence is CASSLLGGAMETQYF. DNA of the CDR3: TGTGCCAGCAGCCTACTGGGGGGGGCCATGGAGACCCAGTACTTC.

This chain links TRBV7-2 with TRBJ2-7, with 8 bases lining up with TRBD2. J lost 4 bases, V lost 6 bases, and 17 bases had no gene match. The CDR3 is made up of 17 amino acids. The germline gives CDR1 SGHTA, CDR2 FQGNSA. CDR3 nucleotide sequence: TGTGCCAGCAGACCTGACACGGGACTAGAAACAGGGTACGAGCAGTACTTC. Translation: CASRPDTGLETGYEQYF.

Points on this clone: The sample has other DNA sequences that encode this CDR3 too. The V gene is TRBV28, the J gene TRBJ2-7; D may be TRBD1 (5 bases). The CDR3 is 13 residues long. Between the trimmed V and J ends, which lost 6 bases and 3 bases, there was a span of 12 bases. CDR1 and CDR2 (germline): MDHEN, SYDVKM. The CDR3 DNA follows: TGTGCCAGCAGGGGCCAGGGTAACTACGAGCAGTACTTC. It translates to CASRGQGNYEQYF.

The chain uses TRBV12-5 and TRBJ2-1; TRBD2 matches at 11 bases. CDR1 LGHNT and CDR2 FRNRAP come from the germline V gene. The CDR3 spans 15 residues. V lost 2 bases and J lost 4; bases outside the gene matches: 1. The CDR3 loop is CASGLRTSGYNEQFF. CDR3 DNA sequence: TGTGCTAGTGGTTTGCGGACTAGCGGGTACAATGAGCAGTTCTTC.

This chain uses TRBV27 with TRBJ2-7, with D possibly TRBD1 on 6 matching bases. This CDR3 spans 14 amino acids. The germline V gene has CDR1 MNHEY and CDR2 SMNVEV (reference sequence). The V and J ends lost 0 bases and 2 bases respectively, with 8 bases between them. The CDR3 DNA follows: TGTGCCAGCAGTTTATCGACAGGAGCCTACGAGCAGTACTTC. Encoded protein: CASSLSTGAYEQYF.

Here the CDR3 reads CAWSPAAGTYEQYF. The CDR3, as DNA: TGTGCCTGGAGTCCGGCGGCAGGGACATACGAGCAGTACTTC. This chain links TRBV30 with TRBJ2-7; possible D gene TRBD1, 6 bases. The CDR3 is 14 amino acids. Between the trimmed V and J ends, which lost 2 bases and 4 bases, there was a span of 15 bases. Germline-derived CDR1 and CDR2 are GTSNPN and SVGIG (reference sequence).

In this sample, this clone turned up once. The chain couples TRBV27 to TRBJ1-2; D is possibly TRBD1 (5 bases). Looked up from germline, CDR1 is MNHEY and CDR2 is SMNVEV (reference sequence). Trimming stripped 3 bases from V and 6 bases from J, with 11 bases between. The CDR3 totals 13 residues. CDR3 amino acids: CASSFGRANGYTF. Here the CDR3 DNA reads TGTGCCAGCAGTTTTGGCAGGGCCAATGGCTACACCTTC.

This clone was counted once. The J gene is TRBJ1-1, the V gene TRBV27; D gene ambiguous. The CDR3 spans 15 residues. V gave up 5 bases and J gave up 4 bases, with 17 bases separating them. CDR1 and CDR2 (germline): MNHEY, SMNVEV (reference sequence). The DNA of the CDR3 is TGTGCCAGCAGTCCCCGGAGCCTTGATGGCACTGAAGCTTTCTTT. It translates to CASSPRSLDGTEAFF.

The chain carries TRBV7-9 and TRBJ2-7, with TRBD1 as a possible D gene (6 bases). The CDR3 consists of 13 residues. V dropped 4 bases and J dropped 6 bases, with 13 bases sitting between them. Germline CDR1 is SEHNR and CDR2 is FQNEAQ (reference sequence). The CDR3 region has the DNA TGTGCCAGCAGCTCAGCCCAGGGGCTCGAGCAGTACTTC. It is translated as CASSSAQGLEQYF.

The chain combines TRBV12-3 or TRBV12-4 with TRBJ1-1; D unclear. The V and J ends lost 3 bases and 7 bases respectively, with 9 bases between them. The CDR3 is made up of 12 amino acids. CDR3 nucleotide sequence: TGTGCCAGCAGTTTTGAAGCTAATGAAGCTTTCTTT. As protein: CASSFEANEAFF.

The chain joins TRBV30 to TRBJ2-7; no clear D gene. This CDR3 is built from 14 residues. Germline V gene sequence: CDR1 GTSNPN, CDR2 SVGIG (reference sequence). V lost 0 bases to trimming and J lost 2 bases, with 11 bases between them. The chain's CDR3 is CAWSVSSRAYEQYF. CDR3 DNA: TGTGCCTGGAGTGTATCTTCCCGGGCCTACGAGCAGTACTTC.

This rearrangement joins TRBV5-1 to TRBJ2-7; the D is unclear. V was pared by 0 bases and J by 6 bases, with 13 bases between. The CDR3 is 14 amino acids. Looked up from germline, CDR1 is SGHRS and CDR2 is YFSETQ. The chain's CDR3 is CASSLAGDSFEQYF. CDR3 nucleotides: TGCGCCAGCAGCTTGGCCGGAGACTCTTTCGAGCAGTACTTC.

The genes are TRBV2 and TRBJ1-5; 8 bases agree with TRBD1. From germline, CDR1 is SNHLY and CDR2 FYNNEI. V trimming: 5 bases; J trimming: 5 bases; junction bases outside the gene matches: 8. CDR3 size: 15 residues. The chain's CDR3 is CASSLTGGGYQPQHF. The CDR3 DNA reads as TGTGCCAGCAGTCTTACAGGGGGTGGATATCAGCCCCAGCATTTT.

V usage is TRBV10-2 and J usage is TRBJ1-1; maybe TRBD1 (5 bases). Per the germline V gene, CDR1 is WSHSY and CDR2 is SAAADI. The CDR3 sequence is 16 residues long. V shed 2 bases and J shed 1 base, with 14 bases lying between them. This CDR3 reads CASSEHKLTGNTEAFF. CDR3 nucleotide sequence: TGCGCCAGCAGTGAGCATAAATTAACAGGGAACACTGAAGCTTTCTTT.

The V call is TRBV27, the J call TRBJ1-6, with TRBD1 identical over 12 bases. The CDR3 is 18 amino acids. V gave up 4 bases and J gave up 1 base; unmatched junction bases: 5. Per germline, CDR1 MNHEY and CDR2 SMNVEV (reference sequence). CDR3 sequence (DNA): TGTGCCAGCAGTTCCCGGGACAGGGGGCAATCCTATAATTCACCCCTCCACTTT. Its translation: CASSSRDRGQSYNSPLHF.

CDR3 sequence: CASSLPGTDTQETQYF. For the CDR3, the DNA is TGTGCCAGCAGTTTACCCGGGACAGATACCCAAGAGACCCAGTACTTC. This chain joins TRBV28 and TRBJ2-5, with 7 bases matching TRBD1. CDR1 MDHEN and CDR2 SYDVKM come from the germline V gene. The CDR3 covers 16 residues. J lost 1 base, V lost 2 bases, and 7 bases had no gene match. The complete variable domain, with remaining parts taken from reference TRBV28 and TRBJ2-5, reads DVKVTQSSRYLVKRTGEKVFLECVQDMDHENMFWYRQDPGLGLRLIYFSYDVKMKEKGDIPEGYSVSREKKERFSLILESASTNQTSMYLCASSLPGTDTQETQYFGPGTRLLVL.

J is TRBJ2-2 and V is TRBV12-5, with 8 bases identical to TRBD2. CDR3 length: 16 amino acids. The V and J ends lost 1 base and 5 bases, in that order; junction bases with no gene match: 6. The germline V gene encodes CDR1 LGHNT and CDR2 FRNRAP. The CDR3 DNA follows: TGTGCTAGTGGTTTGGGTAGCGGGATTGAAACCGGGGAGCTGTTTTTT. This sequence encodes CASGLGSGIETGELFF.

This rearrangement joins TRBV4-1 to TRBJ2-1; 7 bases match TRBD2. Germline V CDR1 and CDR2: MGHRA, YSYEKL. V trimming: 5 bases; J trimming: 8 bases; junction bases outside the gene matches: 9. This CDR3 is 14 amino acids long. CDR3 protein: CASSVRTSLDEQFF. As DNA, the CDR3 is TGCGCCAGCAGCGTACGGACTAGTCTCGATGAGCAGTTCTTC.

The chain links TRBV5-1 to TRBJ2-7; D perhaps matches TRBD2 (5 bases). This CDR3 is 14 amino acids long. CDR1 SGHRS and CDR2 YFSETQ come from the germline V gene. Deletions cut 2 bases from V and 5 bases from J, with 14 bases between. The CDR3 DNA reads TGCGCCAGCAGCTTTCCATCTGAGGGAAACGAGCAGTACTTC. This codes for CASSFPSEGNEQYF.